The 27 T cell receptor beta chains below come from one sample, sequenced in a study of blood T cell repertoires in COVID-19. Profiled with immunoSEQ multiplex PCR; TCRdb holds only in-frame clones, not every one. The data hold 150,000 to 200,000 clones, with 75% to 90% observed a single time. Sequencing was done on a sample of peripheral blood. These receptors came from a man aged 55 to 70 with acute or convalescent COVID-19.

V is TRBV25-1 and J is TRBJ2-3; a weak D match, TRBD2 (5 bases). The CDR3 spans 14 residues. CDR1 is MGHDK, CDR2 SYGVNS, per germline. Trimming shortened V by 4 bases and J by 2 bases, and 10 bases separated the two germline ends. CDR3 nucleotide sequence: TGTGCCAGCAGTGCCCGACGGGACACAGATACGCAGTATTTT. Encoded protein: CASSARRDTDTQYF.

The CDR3 DNA reads TGTGCCATCCCCCGGGACAGGGGTACGACCCAGTACTTC. Translation: CAIPRDRGTTQYF. The chain uses TRBV2 and TRBJ2-5, with TRBD1 identical over 10 bases. V lost 10 bases, J lost 7 bases, and 9 bases stayed unmatched. In germline, CDR1 is SNHLY, CDR2 FYNNEI. The length of the CDR3 is 13 residues.

CDR3 loop: CASGFGGGAGQETQYF. The DNA for the CDR3 is TGTGCTAGTGGTTTTGGCGGGGGGGCAGGGCAAGAGACCCAGTACTTC. The chain is built from TRBV12-5 and TRBJ2-5; 9 bases agree with TRBD2. CDR3 size: 16 residues. Germline V gene data show CDR1 as LGHNT and CDR2 as FRNRAP. The trim removed 3 bases at V and 2 bases at J, leaving 7 bases unmatched.

V gene TRBV5-6 combines with J gene TRBJ1-3; D is perhaps TRBD1 (5 bases). Germline values: CDR1 SGHDT, CDR2 YYEEEE. The CDR3 contains 14 residues. Trimming took off 4 bases at V and 0 bases at J, with 8 bases between the two ends. This chain's CDR3 is CASSLGHSGNTIYF. DNA of the CDR3: TGTGCCAGCAGCCTGGGGCACTCTGGAAACACCATATATTTT. The entire variable domain, with the rest obtained from reference TRBV5-6 and TRBJ1-3, is as follows: DAGVTQSPTHLIKTRGQQVTLRCSPKSGHDTVSWYQQALGQGPQFIFQYYEEEERQRGNFPDRFSGHQFPNYSSELNVNALLLGDSALYLCASSLGHSGNTIYFGEGSWLTVV.

This clone was detected a few times. The rearrangement joins TRBV7-2 to TRBJ1-2, with D unresolved. The CDR3 length is 14 residues. The V gene's germline CDR1 is SGHTA and CDR2 FQGNSA. The V and J ends lost 1 base and 6 bases respectively, with 12 bases between them. The CDR3 region has the DNA TGTGCCAGCAGCTTAGGTAGTCAGGTAAATGGCTACACCTTC. Its translation is CASSLGSQVNGYTF.

This chain joins TRBV4-3 and TRBJ1-2; TRBD1 matches at 10 bases. The CDR3 is 14 amino acids. J lost 4 bases, V lost 3 bases, and 2 bases had no gene match. In germline, CDR1 is LGHNA, CDR2 YSLEER. The CDR3 DNA reads TGCGCCAGCAGCCAGGACAGGGGGACCTATGGCTACACCTTC. This encodes CASSQDRGTYGYTF.

This clone was recorded only once. The J gene is TRBJ1-5, the V gene TRBV6-5, with 9 nucleotides matching TRBD1. Trimming at V came to 6 bases and at J to 4 bases, leaving 7 bases not matched to a gene. Germline assignment: CDR1 MNHEY and CDR2 SVGAGI. The CDR3 sequence is 15 residues long. The DNA of the CDR3 is TGTGCCAGCAGCCTCTCCGGGACAGGGAATCAGCCCCAGCATTTT. Translation: CASSLSGTGNQPQHF.

The chain uses TRBV10-2 and TRBJ1-2, with 9 bases lining up with TRBD1. Germline CDR1 reads WSHSY; CDR2 reads SAAADI. J lost 6 bases, V lost 3 bases, and 8 bases had no gene match. The CDR3 contains 15 residues. The CDR3, as DNA: TGCGCCAGCAGTGATTACAGGGGGCGCATAGATGGCTACACCTTC. Its translation: CASSDYRGRIDGYTF.

The genes are TRBV6-2 or TRBV6-3 and TRBJ1-1; no firm D call. Trimming took off 5 bases at V and 1 base at J, with 14 bases between the two ends. CDR1 and CDR2 (germline): MNHEY, SVGEGT. This CDR3 has 15 amino acids. The DNA for the CDR3 is TGTGCCAGCAGTCCACACTACCTGGGGAACACTGAAGCTTTCTTT. Translated, it gives CASSPHYLGNTEAFF.

In this sample, this clone turned up once. The V call is TRBV6-6, the J call TRBJ1-1; 7 nucleotides align to TRBD1. Germline trimming cut 3 bases from V and 0 bases from J; bases unmatched to any gene: 4. Germline lookup yields CDR1 MNHNY and CDR2 SVGAGI (reference sequence). CDR3 length equals 15 residues. In nucleotides, the CDR3 is TGTGCCAGCAGTTATCGGACAGGATTGAACACTGAAGCTTTCTTT. Its translation is CASSYRTGLNTEAFF.

The genes are TRBV9 and TRBJ1-2, with TRBD1 as a possible D gene (5 bases). Germline CDR1 reads SGDLS; CDR2 reads YYNGEE. The CDR3 runs 15 residues. Trimming stripped 2 bases from V and 8 bases from J, with 19 bases between. CDR3 nucleotides: TGTGCCAGCAGCGTCAGTGGGGACTCTACAGAGGGCTACACCTTC. Protein sequence: CASSVSGDSTEGYTF.

V gene TRBV5-6 combines with J gene TRBJ2-1; perhaps TRBD2 as D (6 bases). Germline-derived CDR1 and CDR2 are SGHDT and YYEEEE. The CDR3 sequence is 18 residues long. Trimming took 5 bases from V and 0 from J, leaving 21 bases between them. The CDR3 nucleotides read TGTGCCAGCAGTTCGGATATGGGCGGGATGGCCTCCTACAATGAGCAGTTCTTC. Translation gives CASSSDMGGMASYNEQFF.

This clone appeared a few times. The rearrangement links TRBV24-1 to TRBJ2-1; D may be TRBD1 (6 bases). This CDR3 region has 14 residues. Trimming left V 6 bases short and J 7 bases short, with 15 bases between. Germline CDR1 reads KGHDR; CDR2 reads SFDVKD. The CDR3 bases are TGTGCCACCAGTAATCCGGGACATTCGAATGAGCAGTTCTTC. This codes for CATSNPGHSNEQFF.

The chain is built from TRBV9 and TRBJ1-3; no firm D call. The CDR3 sequence is 17 residues long. Per germline, CDR1 SGDLS and CDR2 YYNGEE. V was shortened by 4 bases and J by 1 base, with 18 bases between the two germline ends. The CDR3, as DNA: TGTGCCAGCAGCCCCCGGGTGCCGCTCTCTTCTGGAAACACCATATATTTT. This gives the protein CASSPRVPLSSGNTIYF.

V and J are TRBV4-3 and TRBJ2-3, with 8 bases matching TRBD2. This CDR3 spans 17 amino acids. Unmatched junction bases numbered 11, after V lost 0 bases and J lost 6 bases. Germline V gene lookup returns CDR1 LGHNA and CDR2 YSLEER. The CDR3 DNA is TGCGCCAGCAGCCAAGATGAAGGTAGCGGGGCCCCCGATACGCAGTATTTT. This gives the protein CASSQDEGSGAPDTQYF.

This chain uses TRBV10-3 with TRBJ2-4, with 7 bases lining up with TRBD1. Germline assignment: CDR1 ENHRY and CDR2 SYGVKD. Unmatched junction bases numbered 8, after V lost 3 bases and J lost 0 bases. The CDR3 has 17 amino acids. The CDR3 protein is CAISERGQRIAKNIQYF. In nucleotides, the CDR3 is TGTGCCATCAGTGAAAGGGGACAGAGGATAGCCAAAAACATTCAGTACTTC.

As DNA, the CDR3 is TGTGCCACCAGTGATTTGAGGACAGGGGGGACAGAGACCCAGTACTTC. Encoded protein: CATSDLRTGGTETQYF. This chain links TRBV24-1 with TRBJ2-5; TRBD1 aligns across 10 bases. Unmatched junction bases numbered 4, after V lost 0 bases and J lost 4 bases. Germline loops: CDR1 KGHDR, CDR2 SFDVKD. The CDR3 is 16 amino acids.

This clone came up a few times. This sequence joins TRBV6-5 and TRBJ2-5; 7 positions match TRBD1. The germline gives CDR1 MNHEY, CDR2 SVGAGI. Unmatched junction bases numbered 2, after V lost 4 bases and J lost 9 bases. This CDR3 comprises 11 residues. Here the CDR3 reads CASSSDRAQYF. Written as DNA, the CDR3 is TGTGCCAGCAGTTCCGACAGGGCCCAGTACTTC.

On this clone itself: An end of the junction does not agree with germline; a read error may underlie this. The rearrangement links TRBV7-7 to TRBJ1-5, with 12 bases that match TRBD1. CDR1 SSHAT and CDR2 FNYEAQ come from the germline V gene (reference sequence). CDR3 length equals 15 residues. CDR3 in amino acids: CASSRDRGQGQPQHF. The CDR3 nucleotides read TGTGCTAGCAGCCGGGACAGGGGGCAAGGTCAGCCCCAGCATTTT.

The chain couples TRBV6-6 to TRBJ2-7, with a tentative D call TRBD1 (6 bases). Trimming pared 4 bases from V and 5 bases from J, leaving 12 bases between. Germline V lookup: CDR1 MNHNY, CDR2 SVGAGI (reference sequence). The CDR3 is 13 residues long. In DNA, the CDR3 is TGTGCCAGCAGTTTGGGGCCAGGGGACGAGCAGTACTTC. This encodes CASSLGPGDEQYF.

The chain employs TRBV5-1 and TRBJ2-1, with TRBD2 identical over 10 bases. The CDR3 is made up of 15 amino acids. V lost 0 bases to trimming and J lost 5 bases; unmatched junction nucleotides: 2. Germline V gene lookup returns CDR1 SGHRS and CDR2 YFSETQ. The CDR3 DNA is TGCGCCAGCAGCTTGGGGACTAGCGGTAACAATGAGCAGTTCTTC. It codes for CASSLGTSGNNEQFF. The variable domain in full, completed from reference TRBV5-1 and TRBJ2-1, reads KAGVTQTPRYLIKTRGQQVTLSCSPISGHRSVSWYQQTPGQGLQFLFEYFSETQRNKGNFPGRFSGRQFSNSRSEMNVSTLELGDSALYLCASSLGTSGNNEQFFGPGTRLTVL.

The chain couples TRBV6-2 or TRBV6-3 to TRBJ1-1; the D gene is possibly TRBD1 (6 bases). There are 15 residues in the CDR3. V gave up 2 bases and J gave up 4 bases, with 14 bases separating them. Germline V CDR1 and CDR2: MNHEY, SVGEGT. The CDR3 here is CASSYAGGRGTEAFF. DNA for the CDR3: TGTGCCAGCAGTTACGCGGGGGGGCGAGGCACTGAAGCTTTCTTT.

The rearrangement joins TRBV6-7 to TRBJ2-7; 10 nucleotides match TRBD2. TRBV6-7 falls under the ORF class, with uncertain function. The CDR3 has 15 amino acids. V lost 6 bases and J lost 4; bases outside the gene matches: 9. The CDR3 nucleotides are TGTGCCAGCAGCTCCAACACTAGCGGGGTATACGAGCAGTACTTC. This sequence encodes CASSSNTSGVYEQYF.

The chain combines TRBV2 with TRBJ1-4, with D unresolved. The CDR3 spans 14 residues. Between the trimmed V and J ends, which lost 10 bases and 0 bases, there was a span of 12 bases. The germline V gene has CDR1 SNHLY and CDR2 FYNNEI. The DNA of the CDR3 is TGTGCCACCACAGCCTTTGCAACTAATGAAAAACTGTTTTTT. Its translation: CATTAFATNEKLFF.

The chain couples TRBV5-1 to TRBJ2-2; D is unresolved. The CDR3 consists of 13 residues. The ends were cut back, 5 bases at V and 6 bases at J, with 11 bases in the middle. Germline values: CDR1 SGHRS, CDR2 YFSETQ. CDR3 in amino acids: CASSGQESGELFF. CDR3 DNA sequence: TGCGCCAGCAGTGGGCAGGAATCCGGGGAGCTGTTTTTT.

This clone was counted once. V gene TRBV7-3 combines with J gene TRBJ1-2; D possibly corresponds to TRBD1 (5 bases). The CDR3 length is 13 residues. The germline CDR1 and CDR2 sequences are SGHTA and FQGTGA. V lost 2 bases to trimming and J lost 4 bases, with 8 bases between them. CDR3 loop: CASSLDRSYGYTF. DNA for the CDR3: TGTGCCAGCAGCTTAGACAGAAGCTATGGCTACACCTTC.

This clone was recorded once. This chain uses TRBV6-4 with TRBJ2-1, with D perhaps matching TRBD2 (6 bases). The CDR3 consists of 17 residues. CDR1 MRHNA and CDR2 SNTAGT come from the germline V gene. V was shortened by 7 bases and J by 3 bases, with 22 bases between the two germline ends. CDR3 nucleotide sequence: TGTGCCAGCAAGATTCCCGGGACTGCCTTTTACTACAATGAGCAGTTCTTC. It yields the protein CASKIPGTAFYYNEQFF.